These 18 T cell receptor beta chains were sequenced from one sample in a study of blood T cell repertoires in COVID-19. Repertoires were generated with immunoSEQ multiplex PCR, while TCRdb's copy carries only in-frame clones and drops some. The sample gives tens of thousands of clones, around nine tenths of which show up once; roughly 8% is in the top ten. Input material: peripheral blood. The receptors were sampled from a man older than 75 with active or convalescent COVID-19.

The V call is TRBV29-1, the J call TRBJ2-3, with 10 bases that match TRBD1. This CDR3 is built from 13 residues. V dropped 7 bases and J dropped 5; count of bases not matched to a gene: 6. Per germline, CDR1 SQVTM and CDR2 ANQGSEA. The CDR3 DNA reads TGCAGCGCACAGACAGGGGGCGGAGATACGCAGTATTTT. This gives the protein CSAQTGGGDTQYF.

The CDR3, as DNA: TGTGCCAGTAGTACCCACAGGGGGCCTGGGGCCAACGTCCTGACTTTC. Its translation is CASSTHRGPGANVLTF. V and J are TRBV19 and TRBJ2-6, with TRBD1 identical over 9 bases. The J segment lost 2 bases and the V segment lost 4 bases, leaving 3 bases of the junction unmatched. The germline gives CDR1 LNHDA, CDR2 SQIVND (reference sequence). This CDR3 comprises 16 residues.

The CDR3 DNA reads as TGCGCCAGCAGTCAATCGACTAGCGACCACAATGAGCAGTTCTTC. Amino acid sequence: CASSQSTSDHNEQFF. The J gene is TRBJ2-1, the V gene TRBV23-1, with 8 nucleotides matching TRBD2. TRBV23-1 is reported as an ORF; its role is uncertain. This CDR3 is built from 15 residues. V lost 0 bases, J lost 5 bases, and 3 bases stayed unmatched.

The chain is built from TRBV7-9 and TRBJ1-1; D not certain. The CDR3 totals 13 residues. Trimming cost V 5 bases and J 3 bases, with 10 bases left between them. CDR1 SEHNR and CDR2 FQNEAQ come from the germline V gene (reference sequence). CDR3 DNA sequence: TGTGCCAGCAGCCTATTGGAGTACACTGAAGCTTTCTTT. Translated: CASSLLEYTEAFF.

The chain joins TRBV30 to TRBJ1-5; the D gene is possibly TRBD1 (6 bases). Per germline, CDR1 GTSNPN and CDR2 SVGIG (reference sequence). The CDR3 length is 14 residues. Trimming removed 2 bases at V and 7 bases at J, with 15 bases between. CDR3 DNA: TGTGCCTGGAGTCTTTCGACAGGACGGCAGCCCCAGCATTTT. Translation gives CAWSLSTGRQPQHF.

The chain links TRBV6-6 to TRBJ2-7, with D possibly being TRBD2 (6 bases). The CDR3 runs to 13 residues. Trimming stripped 7 bases from V and 0 bases from J, with 10 bases between. Looked up from germline, CDR1 is MNHNY and CDR2 is SVGAGI (reference sequence). The CDR3 DNA sequence: TGTGCCAGCACCCAGGACTACTCCTACGAGCAGTACGTC. Translated: CASTQDYSYEQYV.

The chain has TRBV7-9 and TRBJ1-4; D not certain. V gave up 2 bases and J gave up 7 bases, with 14 bases separating them. The CDR3 extends over 15 amino acids. The germline V gene encodes CDR1 SEHNR and CDR2 FQNEAQ (reference sequence). CDR3: CASSLLAQYPEKLFF. The CDR3 bases are TGTGCCAGCAGCTTATTGGCCCAGTATCCTGAAAAACTGTTTTTT.

V usage is TRBV4-2 and J usage is TRBJ2-5, with TRBD2 matching 9 bases. Looked up from germline, CDR1 is LGHNA and CDR2 is YNFKEQ. CDR3 size: 14 residues. The V segment lost 4 bases and the J segment 5 bases; nucleotides outside the gene matches: 5. The CDR3 reads CASSRETSGETQYF. The CDR3 DNA reads TGTGCCAGCAGCCGAGAGACTAGCGGCGAGACCCAGTACTTC.

In its sample, this clone was seen once. The V gene is TRBV6-4, the J gene TRBJ2-2; D possibly corresponds to TRBD2 (6 bases). The CDR3 has 14 amino acids. Germline V gives CDR1 MRHNA, CDR2 SNTAGT. The ends were cut back, 10 bases at V and 5 bases at J, with 17 bases in the middle. The CDR3 here is CATSEYGGTGELFF. The DNA of the CDR3 is TGTGCCACTTCCGAGTATGGAGGGACCGGGGAGCTGTTTTTT.

This clone was seen a few times. The V gene is TRBV9, the J gene TRBJ1-3; D gene unclear. CDR3 size: 14 residues. Trimming took 3 bases from V and 4 from J, leaving 11 bases between them. Germline loops: CDR1 SGDLS, CDR2 YYNGEE. The CDR3 region has the DNA TGTGCCAGCAGCGCCGGCCCTAGGGGAAACACCATATATTTT. It is translated as CASSAGPRGNTIYF.

The chain couples TRBV6-5 to TRBJ2-2, with 12 nucleotides matching TRBD2. Trimming at V came to 6 bases and at J to 6 bases, leaving 8 bases not matched to a gene. CDR3 length: 16 residues. The germline V gene encodes CDR1 MNHEY and CDR2 SVGAGI. The chain's CDR3 is CASSYVPSGRAGELFF. The CDR3 DNA follows: TGTGCCAGCAGCTACGTGCCTAGCGGGAGGGCCGGGGAGCTGTTTTTT.

For the CDR3, the DNA is TGTGCCAGCAGAGACGGGTCCATCCCTGAAGCTTTCTTT. Its protein is CASRDGSIPEAFF. The chain recombines TRBV11-2 with TRBJ1-1, with D unresolved. V lost 6 bases to trimming and J lost 6 bases, with 14 bases between them. The CDR3 consists of 13 residues. Germline V gene data show CDR1 as SGHAT and CDR2 as FQNNGV.

The J gene is TRBJ1-5, the V gene TRBV15, with D perhaps matching TRBD1 (5 bases). Germline CDR1 LNHNV, CDR2 YYDKDF (reference sequence). Deletions cut 3 bases from V and 0 bases from J, with 6 bases between. This CDR3 spans 14 amino acids. This chain's CDR3 is CATSRGLSNQPQHF. The CDR3 DNA reads TGTGCCACCAGCAGGGGACTTAGCAATCAGCCCCAGCATTTT.

The rearrangement links TRBV30 to TRBJ1-2, with TRBD1 matching over 7 bases. Trimming removed 5 bases from V and 6 bases from J; junction bases left unmatched: 12. Looked up from germline, CDR1 is GTSNPN and CDR2 is SVGIG (reference sequence). The CDR3 spans 14 residues. The CDR3 DNA reads TGTGCCTGGGGCCTGGAAGTTACAGGGGATGGCTACACCTTC. Amino acid sequence: CAWGLEVTGDGYTF.

V gene TRBV19 combines with J gene TRBJ1-5; D is possibly TRBD1 (6 bases). CDR3 length equals 15 residues. V lost 5 bases, J lost 2 bases, and 13 bases lay in between. The germline V gene has CDR1 LNHDA and CDR2 SQIVND (reference sequence). CDR3 region: CASSQGRSGNQPQHF. CDR3 DNA: TGTGCCAGTAGTCAGGGGCGGTCCGGCAATCAGCCCCAGCATTTT. Based on the CDR3 plus reference TRBV19 and TRBJ1-5, the full variable domain is DGGITQSPKYLFRKEGQNVTLSCEQNLNHDAMYWYRQDPGQGLRLIYYSQIVNDFQKGDIAEGYSVSREKKESFPLTVTSAQKNPTAFYLCASSQGRSGNQPQHFGDGTRLSIL.

The rearrangement uses TRBV9 and TRBJ2-5; 8 bases are shared with TRBD2. CDR3 size: 15 residues. Germline V gene sequence: CDR1 SGDLS, CDR2 YYNGEE. V dropped 0 bases and J dropped 5; count of bases not matched to a gene: 6. CDR3 nucleotides: TGTGCCAGCAGCGTAGCTTCGGGAGGGATCGAGACCCAGTACTTC. Translated, it gives CASSVASGGIETQYF. The full variable domain, its missing parts supplied by reference TRBV9 and TRBJ2-5, is DSGVTQTPKHLITATGQRVTLRCSPRSGDLSVYWYQQSLDQGLQFLIQYYNGEERAKGNILERFSAQQFPDLHSELNLSSLELGDSALYFCASSVASGGIETQYFGPGTRLLVL.

The chain uses TRBV13 and TRBJ1-2; TRBD1 aligns across 10 bases. This CDR3 region has 15 residues. CDR1 is PRHDT, CDR2 FYEKMQ, per germline (reference sequence). V lost 5 bases, J lost 7 bases, and 10 bases stayed unmatched. This CDR3 reads CASSQGQGILGGYTF. The CDR3 nucleotides are TGTGCCAGCAGCCAGGGACAGGGGATCCTCGGTGGCTACACCTTC.

The chain's CDR3 is CASSFREALTDTQYF. CDR3 DNA: TGTGCCAGCAGCTTCCGGGAGGCCCTCACAGATACGCAGTATTTT. The chain combines TRBV11-2 with TRBJ2-3; 7 bases line up with TRBD2. This CDR3 spans 15 amino acids. V was pared by 3 bases and J by 2 bases, with 5 bases of the junction left unmatched. Germline values: CDR1 SGHAT, CDR2 FQNNGV. Variable domain in full (rest from reference TRBV11-2 and TRBJ2-3): EAGVAQSPRYKIIEKRQSVAFWCNPISGHATLYWYQQILGQGPKLLIQFQNNGVVDDSQLPKDRFSAERLKGVDSTLKIQPAKLEDSAVYLCASSFREALTDTQYFGPGTRLTVL.